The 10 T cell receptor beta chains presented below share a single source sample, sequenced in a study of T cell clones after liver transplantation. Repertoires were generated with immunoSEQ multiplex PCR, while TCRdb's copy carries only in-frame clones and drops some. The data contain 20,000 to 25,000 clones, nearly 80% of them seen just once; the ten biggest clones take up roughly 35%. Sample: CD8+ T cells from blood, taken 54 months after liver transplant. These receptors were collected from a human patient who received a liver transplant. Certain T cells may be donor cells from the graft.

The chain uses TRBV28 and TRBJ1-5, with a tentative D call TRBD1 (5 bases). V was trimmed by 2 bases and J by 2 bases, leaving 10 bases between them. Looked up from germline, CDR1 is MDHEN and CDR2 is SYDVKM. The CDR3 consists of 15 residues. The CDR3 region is CASSLRGVRNQPQHF. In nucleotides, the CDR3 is TGTGCCAGCAGTTTAAGAGGGGTCCGCAATCAGCCCCAGCATTTT.

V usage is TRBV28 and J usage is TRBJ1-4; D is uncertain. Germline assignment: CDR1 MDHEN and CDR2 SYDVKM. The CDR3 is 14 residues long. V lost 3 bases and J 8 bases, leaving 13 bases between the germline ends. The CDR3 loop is CASSFRAEVEKLFF. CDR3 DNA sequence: TGTGCCAGCAGTTTTCGGGCAGAAGTAGAAAAACTGTTTTTT.

In nucleotides, the CDR3 is TGTGCCTGGGCTTCAGGGTTTAGCTACACCTTC. Translation: CAWASGFSYTF. This sequence joins TRBV30 and TRBJ1-2; TRBD1 is a possible D gene (5 bases). The CDR3 is made up of 11 amino acids. Germline loops: CDR1 GTSNPN, CDR2 SVGIG (reference sequence). V was clipped by 5 bases and J by 9 bases, with 13 bases between them. The whole variable domain, filled in from reference TRBV30 and TRBJ1-2, reads SQTIHQWPATLVQPVGSPLSLECTVEGTSNPNLYWYRQAAGRGLQLLFYSVGIGQISSEVPQNLSASRPQDRQFILSSKKLLLSDSGFYLCAWASGFSYTFGSGTRLTVV.

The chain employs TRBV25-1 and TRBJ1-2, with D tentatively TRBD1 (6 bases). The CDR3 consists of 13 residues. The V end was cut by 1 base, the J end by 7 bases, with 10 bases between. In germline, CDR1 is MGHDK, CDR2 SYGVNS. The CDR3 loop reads CASSELTGPGYTF. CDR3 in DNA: TGTGCCAGCAGTGAATTAACAGGGCCTGGCTACACCTTC.

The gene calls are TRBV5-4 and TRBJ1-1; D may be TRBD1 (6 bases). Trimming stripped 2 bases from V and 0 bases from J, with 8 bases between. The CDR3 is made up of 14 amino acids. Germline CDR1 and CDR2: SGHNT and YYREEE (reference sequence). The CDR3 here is CASSLEGVNTEAFF. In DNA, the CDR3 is TGTGCCAGCAGCTTAGAGGGGGTGAACACTGAAGCTTTCTTT.

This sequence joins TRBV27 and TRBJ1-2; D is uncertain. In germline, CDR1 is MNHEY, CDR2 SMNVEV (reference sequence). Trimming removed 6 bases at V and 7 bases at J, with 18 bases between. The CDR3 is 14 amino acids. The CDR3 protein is CASRDRGSLGGYTF. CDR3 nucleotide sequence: TGTGCCAGCAGGGACCGGGGATCTCTAGGTGGCTACACCTTC.

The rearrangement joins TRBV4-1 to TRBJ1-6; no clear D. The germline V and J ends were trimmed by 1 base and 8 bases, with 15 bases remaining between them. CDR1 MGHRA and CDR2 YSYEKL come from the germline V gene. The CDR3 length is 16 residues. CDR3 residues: CASSQGYGREDSPLHF. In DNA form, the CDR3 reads TGCGCCAGCAGCCAAGGGTACGGGCGGGAGGATTCACCCCTCCACTTT.

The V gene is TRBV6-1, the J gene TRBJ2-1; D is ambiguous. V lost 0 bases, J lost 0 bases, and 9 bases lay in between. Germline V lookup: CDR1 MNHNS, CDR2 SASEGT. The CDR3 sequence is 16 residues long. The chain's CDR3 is CASSEAGWSSYNEQFF. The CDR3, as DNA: TGTGCCAGCAGTGAAGCCGGGTGGAGCTCCTACAATGAGCAGTTCTTC.

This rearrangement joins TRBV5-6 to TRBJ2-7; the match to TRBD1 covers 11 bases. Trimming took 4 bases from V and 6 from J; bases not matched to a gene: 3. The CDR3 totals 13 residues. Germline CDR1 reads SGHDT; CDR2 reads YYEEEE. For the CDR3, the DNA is TGTGCCAGCAGCGGGACAGGGGGGATCGAGCAGTACTTC. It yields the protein CASSGTGGIEQYF.

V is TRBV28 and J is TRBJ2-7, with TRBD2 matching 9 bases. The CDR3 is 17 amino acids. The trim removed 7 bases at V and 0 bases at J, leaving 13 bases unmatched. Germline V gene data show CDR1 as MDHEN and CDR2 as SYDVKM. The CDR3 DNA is TGTGCCAGCAACTCATACGCTAGCGGGATGAGCTCCTACGAGCAGTACTTC. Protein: CASNSYASGMSSYEQYF.